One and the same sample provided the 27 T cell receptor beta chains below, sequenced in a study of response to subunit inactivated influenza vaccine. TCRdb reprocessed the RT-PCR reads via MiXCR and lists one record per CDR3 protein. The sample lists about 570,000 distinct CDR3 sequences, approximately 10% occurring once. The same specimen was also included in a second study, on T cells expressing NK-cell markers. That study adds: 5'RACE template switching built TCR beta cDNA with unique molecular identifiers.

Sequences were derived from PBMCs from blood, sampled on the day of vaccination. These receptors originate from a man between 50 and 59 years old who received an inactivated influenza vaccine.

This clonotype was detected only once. CDR3: CASSLSAPLAGGNEQYF. In DNA form, the CDR3 reads TGTGCCAGCAGCCTCAGCGCCCCACTAGCGGGGGGAAACGAGCAGTACTTC. The V and J genes are TRBV7-2 and TRBJ2-7; 12 bases are shared with TRBD2. Germline CDR1 is SGHTA and CDR2 is FQGNSA. The CDR3 extends over 17 amino acids. V gave up 5 bases and J gave up 5 bases; unmatched junction bases: 13.

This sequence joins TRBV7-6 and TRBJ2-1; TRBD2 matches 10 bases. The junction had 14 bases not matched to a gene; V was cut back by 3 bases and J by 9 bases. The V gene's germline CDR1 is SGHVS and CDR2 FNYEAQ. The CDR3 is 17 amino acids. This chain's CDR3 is CASSFLLAGASGSEQFF. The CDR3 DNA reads TGTGCCAGCAGCTTCCTGCTAGCGGGAGCCTCGGGAAGTGAGCAGTTCTTC.

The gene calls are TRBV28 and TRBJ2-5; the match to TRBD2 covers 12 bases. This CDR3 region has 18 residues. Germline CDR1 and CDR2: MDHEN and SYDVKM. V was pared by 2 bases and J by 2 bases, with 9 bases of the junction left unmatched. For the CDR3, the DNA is TGTGCCAGCAGTTTAAGCCTAGCGGGGGGGCCGCGACAAGAGACCCAGTACTTC. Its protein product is CASSLSLAGGPRQETQYF.

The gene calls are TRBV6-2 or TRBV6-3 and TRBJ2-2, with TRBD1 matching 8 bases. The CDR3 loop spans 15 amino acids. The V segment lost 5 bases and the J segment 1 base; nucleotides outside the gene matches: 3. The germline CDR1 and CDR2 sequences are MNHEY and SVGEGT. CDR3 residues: CASSDDRGNTGELFF. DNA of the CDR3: TGTGCCAGCAGTGACGACAGGGGGAACACCGGGGAGCTGTTTTTT.

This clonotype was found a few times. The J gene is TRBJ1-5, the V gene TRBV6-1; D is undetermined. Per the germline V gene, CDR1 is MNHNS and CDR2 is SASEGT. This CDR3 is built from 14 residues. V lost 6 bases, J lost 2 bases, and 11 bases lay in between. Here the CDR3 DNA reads TGTGCCAGCAGCCCCTCCGGACGCAATCAGCCCCAGCATTTT. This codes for CASSPSGRNQPQHF.

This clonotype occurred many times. The CDR3 here is CASSADRGSNQPQHF. The CDR3 region has the DNA TGTGCCAGCAGTGCGGACAGGGGGAGCAATCAGCCCCAGCATTTT. V gene TRBV28 combines with J gene TRBJ1-5; 10 bases map to TRBD1. The CDR3 loop spans 15 amino acids. V dropped 5 bases and J dropped 1; count of bases not matched to a gene: 2. Germline V gene lookup returns CDR1 MDHEN and CDR2 SYDVKM.

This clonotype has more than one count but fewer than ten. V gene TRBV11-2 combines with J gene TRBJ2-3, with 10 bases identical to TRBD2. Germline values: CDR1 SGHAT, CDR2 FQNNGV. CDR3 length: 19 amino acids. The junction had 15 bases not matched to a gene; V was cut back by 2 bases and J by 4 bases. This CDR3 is CASSLMGHILAGYSDTQYF. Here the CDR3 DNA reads TGTGCCAGCAGCTTAATGGGCCATATACTAGCGGGATATTCAGATACGCAGTATTTT. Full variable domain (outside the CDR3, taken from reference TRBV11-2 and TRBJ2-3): EAGVAQSPRYKIIEKRQSVAFWCNPISGHATLYWYQQILGQGPKLLIQFQNNGVVDDSQLPKDRFSAERLKGVDSTLKIQPAKLEDSAVYLCASSLMGHILAGYSDTQYFGPGTRLTVL.

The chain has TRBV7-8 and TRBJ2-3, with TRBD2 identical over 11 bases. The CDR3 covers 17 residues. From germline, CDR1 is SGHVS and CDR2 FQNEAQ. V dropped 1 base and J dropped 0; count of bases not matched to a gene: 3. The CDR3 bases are TGTGCCAGCAGCTTAGATAGCGGGAGGGCGAGCACAGATACGCAGTATTTT. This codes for CASSLDSGRASTDTQYF.

The CDR3 is CSTRDWNEKLFF. For the CDR3, the DNA is TGCAGCACCCGGGACTGGAATGAAAAACTGTTTTTT. The chain joins TRBV29-1 to TRBJ1-4; D possibly corresponds to TRBD1 (5 bases). Germline V lookup: CDR1 SQVTM, CDR2 ANQGSEA. This CDR3 is built from 12 residues. V was shortened by 8 bases and J by 5 bases, with 12 bases between the two germline ends. The full variable domain, with the rest looked up from reference TRBV29-1 and TRBJ1-4, is SAVISQKPSRDICQRGTSLTIQCQVDSQVTMMFWYRQQPGQSLTLIATANQGSEATYESGFVIDKFPISRPNLTFSTLTVSNMSPEDSSIYLCSTRDWNEKLFFGSGTQLSVL.

The CDR3: CSARDPAWDEQFF. The CDR3 DNA sequence: TGCAGTGCTAGAGACCCAGCCTGGGATGAGCAGTTCTTC. V is TRBV20-1 and J is TRBJ2-1; no definite D call. The CDR3 contains 13 residues. Trimming stripped 0 bases from V and 8 bases from J, with 11 bases between. Per germline, CDR1 DFQATT and CDR2 SNEGSKA (reference sequence).

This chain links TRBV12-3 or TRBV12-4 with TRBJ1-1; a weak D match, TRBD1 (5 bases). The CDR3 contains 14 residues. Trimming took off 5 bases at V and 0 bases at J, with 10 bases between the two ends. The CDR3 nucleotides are TGTGCCAGCAGTCCACAGGTCTTGAACACTGAAGCTTTCTTT. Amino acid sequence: CASSPQVLNTEAFF.

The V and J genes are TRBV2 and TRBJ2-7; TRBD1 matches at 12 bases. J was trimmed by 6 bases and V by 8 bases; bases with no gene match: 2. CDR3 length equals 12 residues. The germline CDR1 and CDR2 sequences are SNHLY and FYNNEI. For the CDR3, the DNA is TGTGCCAGCGGGGACAGGGGGCGCGAGCAGTACTTC. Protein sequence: CASGDRGREQYF.

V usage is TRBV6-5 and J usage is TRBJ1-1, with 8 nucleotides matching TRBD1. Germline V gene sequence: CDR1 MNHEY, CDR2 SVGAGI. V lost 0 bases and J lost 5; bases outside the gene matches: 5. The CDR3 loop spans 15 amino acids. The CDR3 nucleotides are TGTGCCAGCAGTTACTCTGGACAGGGTGAGACTGAAGCTTTCTTT. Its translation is CASSYSGQGETEAFF.

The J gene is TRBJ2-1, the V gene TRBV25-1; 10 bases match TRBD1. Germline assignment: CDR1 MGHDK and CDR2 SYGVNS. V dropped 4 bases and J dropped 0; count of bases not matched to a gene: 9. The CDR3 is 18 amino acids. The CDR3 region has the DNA TGTGCCAGCAGTGCACGAGAAGGGACAGGGGCCTCCTACAATGAGCAGTTCTTC. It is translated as CASSAREGTGASYNEQFF.

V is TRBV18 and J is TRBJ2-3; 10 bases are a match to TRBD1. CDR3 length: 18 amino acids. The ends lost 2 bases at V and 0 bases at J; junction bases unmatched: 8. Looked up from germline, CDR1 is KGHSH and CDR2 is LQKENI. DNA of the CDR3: TGTGCCAGCTCACCATTTGCGACAGGGGGCCCTAGCACAGATACGCAGTATTTT. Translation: CASSPFATGGPSTDTQYF.

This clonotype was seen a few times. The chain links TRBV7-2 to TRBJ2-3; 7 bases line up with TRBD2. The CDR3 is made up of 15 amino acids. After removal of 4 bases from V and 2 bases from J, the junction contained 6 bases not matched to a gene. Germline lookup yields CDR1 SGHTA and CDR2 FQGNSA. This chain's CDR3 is CASSWGGRFTDTQYF. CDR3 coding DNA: TGTGCCAGCAGCTGGGGGGGGAGATTCACAGATACGCAGTATTTT.

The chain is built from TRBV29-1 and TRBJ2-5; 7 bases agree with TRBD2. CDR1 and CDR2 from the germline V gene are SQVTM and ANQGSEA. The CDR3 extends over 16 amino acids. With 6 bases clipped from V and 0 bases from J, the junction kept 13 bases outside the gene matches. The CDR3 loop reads CSVGGVKSPNQETQYF. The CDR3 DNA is TGCAGCGTGGGGGGGGTAAAAAGTCCGAACCAAGAGACCCAGTACTTC.

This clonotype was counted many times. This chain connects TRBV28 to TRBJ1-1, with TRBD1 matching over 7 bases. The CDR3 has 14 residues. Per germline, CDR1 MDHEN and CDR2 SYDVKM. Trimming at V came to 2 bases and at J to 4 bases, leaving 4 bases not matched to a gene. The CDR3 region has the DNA TGTGCCAGCAGTTTAACAGGGGCGACCACTGAAGCTTTCTTT. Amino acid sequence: CASSLTGATTEAFF.

The CDR3 DNA follows: TGTGCCAGCAGTTTATCGACTAGCGGGAGTTGGACAGATACGCAGTATTTT. It encodes CASSLSTSGSWTDTQYF. This chain connects TRBV27 to TRBJ2-3; TRBD2 matches at 12 bases. This CDR3 is built from 17 residues. V dropped 0 bases and J dropped 3; count of bases not matched to a gene: 4. Germline V gives CDR1 MNHEY, CDR2 SMNVEV (reference sequence).

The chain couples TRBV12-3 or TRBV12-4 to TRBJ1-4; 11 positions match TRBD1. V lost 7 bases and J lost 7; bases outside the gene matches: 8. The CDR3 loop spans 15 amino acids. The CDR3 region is CASTPRGTGGEKLFF. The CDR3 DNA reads TGTGCCAGCACGCCCCGAGGGACAGGGGGTGAAAAACTGTTTTTT.

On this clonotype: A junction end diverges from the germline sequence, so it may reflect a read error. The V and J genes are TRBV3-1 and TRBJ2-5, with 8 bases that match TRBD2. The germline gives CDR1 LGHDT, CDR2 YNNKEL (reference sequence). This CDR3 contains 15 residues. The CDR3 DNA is TGTGCCAGCACCCAACTCGGAGCGGGAGAAGAGACCCAGTACTTC. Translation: CASTQLGAGEETQYF.

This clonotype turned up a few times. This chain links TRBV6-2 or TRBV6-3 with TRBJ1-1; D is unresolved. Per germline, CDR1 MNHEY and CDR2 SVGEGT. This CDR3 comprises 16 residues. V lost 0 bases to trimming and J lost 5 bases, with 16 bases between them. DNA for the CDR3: TGTGCCAGCAGTTACTCGCGCGGGAATTCCGGAACTGAAGCTTTCTTT. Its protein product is CASSYSRGNSGTEAFF.

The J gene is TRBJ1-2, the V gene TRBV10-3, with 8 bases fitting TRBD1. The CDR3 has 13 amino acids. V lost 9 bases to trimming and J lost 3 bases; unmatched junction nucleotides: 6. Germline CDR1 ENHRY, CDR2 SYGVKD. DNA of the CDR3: TGTGCCATAAACTCAGGGGGCGACTATGGCTACACCTTC. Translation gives CAINSGGDYGYTF.

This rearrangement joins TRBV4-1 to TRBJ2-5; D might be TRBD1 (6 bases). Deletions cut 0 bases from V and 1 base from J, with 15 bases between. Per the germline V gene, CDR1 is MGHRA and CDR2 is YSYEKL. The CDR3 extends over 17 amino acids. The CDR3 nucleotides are TGCGCCAGCAGCCAAGAACGGCAGGGGATACCCCAAGAGACCCAGTACTTC. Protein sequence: CASSQERQGIPQETQYF.

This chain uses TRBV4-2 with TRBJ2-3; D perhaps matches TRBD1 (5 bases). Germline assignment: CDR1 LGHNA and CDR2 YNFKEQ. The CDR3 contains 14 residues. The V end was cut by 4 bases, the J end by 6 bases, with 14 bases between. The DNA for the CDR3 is TGTGCCAGCAGCCCGGGTGTCTCAGGGGATACGCAGTATTTT. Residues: CASSPGVSGDTQYF.

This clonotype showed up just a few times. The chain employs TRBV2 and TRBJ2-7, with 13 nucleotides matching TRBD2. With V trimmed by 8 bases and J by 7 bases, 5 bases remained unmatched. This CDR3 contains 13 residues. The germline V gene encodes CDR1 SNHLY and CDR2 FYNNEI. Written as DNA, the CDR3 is TGTGCCAGCTGGACTAGCGGGGGTTCAGAGCAGTACTTC. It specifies CASWTSGGSEQYF.

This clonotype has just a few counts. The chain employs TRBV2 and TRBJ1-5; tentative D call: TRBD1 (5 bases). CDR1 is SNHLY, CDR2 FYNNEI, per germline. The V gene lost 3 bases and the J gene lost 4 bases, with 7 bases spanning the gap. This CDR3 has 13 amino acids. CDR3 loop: CASSDRENQPQHF. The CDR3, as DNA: TGTGCCAGCAGTGACAGGGAGAATCAGCCCCAGCATTTT.